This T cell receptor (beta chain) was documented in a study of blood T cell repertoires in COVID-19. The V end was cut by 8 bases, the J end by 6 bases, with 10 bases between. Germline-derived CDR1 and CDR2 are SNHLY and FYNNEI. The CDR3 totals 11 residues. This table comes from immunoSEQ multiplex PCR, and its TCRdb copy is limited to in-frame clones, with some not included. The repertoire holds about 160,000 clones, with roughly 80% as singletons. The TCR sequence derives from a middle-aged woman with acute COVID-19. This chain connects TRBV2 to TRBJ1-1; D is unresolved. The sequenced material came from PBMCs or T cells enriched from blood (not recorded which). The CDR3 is CASFRYAEAFF. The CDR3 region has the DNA TGTGCCAGCTTCCGGTACGCTGAAGCTTTCTTT.